The 15 T cell receptor beta chains listed next were all sequenced from one sample in a study of blood T cell repertoires in COVID-19. Generated by immunoSEQ multiplex PCR, the TCRdb table keeps only in-frame clones and is missing some. The sample has more than 95,000 clones; roughly 84% are singletons. Material: peripheral blood. These receptors all stem from a woman aged 60-70 years in a cohort sampled during active or convalescent COVID-19.

V and J are TRBV9 and TRBJ1-1, with 7 bases fitting TRBD1. Germline CDR1 SGDLS, CDR2 YYNGEE. CDR3 length: 13 residues. Trimming removed 4 bases from V and 4 bases from J; junction bases left unmatched: 4. In nucleotides, the CDR3 is TGTGCCAGCAGCTCCAGACAGGGCACTGAAGCTTTCTTT. Translated: CASSSRQGTEAFF.

This clone was counted a few times. V is TRBV11-2 and J is TRBJ2-1; possibly TRBD2 for D (5 bases). V lost 1 base and J lost 4, with 11 bases in between. Germline V CDR1 and CDR2: SGHAT, FQNNGV. CDR3 length: 15 residues. CDR3 region: CASSLALGNYNEQFF. CDR3 sequence (DNA): TGTGCCAGCAGCTTAGCTCTCGGGAATTACAATGAGCAGTTCTTC. Complete variable domain (other parts from reference TRBV11-2 and TRBJ2-1): EAGVAQSPRYKIIEKRQSVAFWCNPISGHATLYWYQQILGQGPKLLIQFQNNGVVDDSQLPKDRFSAERLKGVDSTLKIQPAKLEDSAVYLCASSLALGNYNEQFFGPGTRLTVL.

This chain connects TRBV28 to TRBJ1-2; no reliable D call. This CDR3 has 15 amino acids. V was clipped by 4 bases and J by 14 bases, with 26 bases between them. Germline CDR1 reads MDHEN; CDR2 reads SYDVKM. In DNA, the CDR3 is TGTGCCAGCAGTTCTGGGTACGGGTTGACTATGGCGTGGACCTTC. Translation gives CASSSGYGLTMAWTF.

V is TRBV28 and J is TRBJ1-5; TRBD1 matches 8 bases. Unmatched junction bases numbered 10, after V lost 4 bases and J lost 5 bases. CDR1 and CDR2 (germline): MDHEN, SYDVKM. The CDR3 is 16 residues long. The CDR3 DNA reads TGTGCCAGCAGTTCCGGGGGCAGGGGGCCGGATCAGCCCCAGCATTTT. Translation gives CASSSGGRGPDQPQHF.

The J gene is TRBJ2-5, the V gene TRBV27; possible D gene TRBD2, 6 bases. Germline assignment: CDR1 MNHEY and CDR2 SMNVEV (reference sequence). This CDR3 spans 14 amino acids. Trimming took 3 bases from V and 4 from J, leaving 12 bases between them. CDR3 nucleotide sequence: TGTGCCAGCAGTTTTTCCGGGAGTGGAGAGACCCAGTACTTC. This gives the protein CASSFSGSGETQYF.

The chain couples TRBV10-2 to TRBJ1-5, with D perhaps matching TRBD1 (5 bases). Trimming cost V 5 bases and J 0 bases, with 14 bases left between them. The germline V gene has CDR1 WSHSY and CDR2 SAAADI. The length of the CDR3 is 16 residues. Written as DNA, the CDR3 is TGCGCCAGCAGTCAATCACCGGACACTAGCAATCAGCCCCAGCATTTT. Amino acids: CASSQSPDTSNQPQHF.

The chain couples TRBV3-1 (or the pseudogene TRBV3-2) to TRBJ2-3; D possibly corresponds to TRBD2 (5 bases). Trimming shortened V by 4 bases and J by 1 base, and 15 bases separated the two germline ends. The V gene's germline CDR1 is LGHDT and CDR2 YNNKEL (reference sequence). CDR3 length: 16 amino acids. CDR3: CASSPALGAGTDTQYF. The CDR3 DNA is TGTGCCAGCAGCCCCGCGTTGGGAGCGGGCACAGATACGCAGTATTTT.

The J gene is TRBJ2-5, the V gene TRBV19; D might be TRBD2 (5 bases). CDR1 LNHDA and CDR2 SQIVND come from the germline V gene (reference sequence). There are 14 residues in the CDR3. V was shortened by 5 bases and J by 5 bases, with 15 bases between the two germline ends. The CDR3 region is CASSLSGGRETQYF. The CDR3 nucleotides read TGTGCCAGTAGTTTGTCCGGAGGTCGGGAGACCCAGTACTTC.

The rearrangement joins TRBV4-1 to TRBJ1-5, with unresolved D. V was pared by 0 bases and J by 0 bases, with 9 bases between. The CDR3 consists of 16 residues. Germline V lookup: CDR1 MGHRA, CDR2 YSYEKL. In DNA form, the CDR3 reads TGCGCCAGCAGCCAAGAAGCAGGCCATAGCAATCAGCCCCAGCATTTT. Amino acid sequence: CASSQEAGHSNQPQHF.

V gene TRBV5-1 combines with J gene TRBJ1-6; tentatively, D is TRBD1 (6 bases). The V end was cut by 0 bases, the J end by 9 bases, with 16 bases between. Germline V gene data show CDR1 as SGHRS and CDR2 as YFSETQ. There are 16 residues in the CDR3. The CDR3 reads CASSLGQGWDRSPLHF. CDR3 nucleotide sequence: TGCGCCAGCAGCTTGGGGCAGGGGTGGGATCGTTCACCCCTCCACTTT.

The rearrangement joins TRBV27 to TRBJ2-7; 11 bases map to TRBD1. From germline, CDR1 is MNHEY and CDR2 SMNVEV (reference sequence). The junction had 9 bases not matched to a gene; V was cut back by 7 bases and J by 7 bases. This CDR3 region has 14 residues. This CDR3 reads CASIGTGGTGEQYF. The CDR3 nucleotides are TGTGCCAGCATCGGGACAGGGGGAACGGGAGAGCAGTACTTC.

This clone was picked up a small number of times. This chain joins TRBV15 and TRBJ2-2, with D unclear. Trimming took off 0 bases at V and 1 base at J, with 12 bases between the two ends. Germline loops: CDR1 LNHNV, CDR2 YYDKDF (reference sequence). This CDR3 is built from 17 residues. The CDR3 region has the DNA TGTGCCACCAGCAGAGAAGTGGTACTTATGAACACCGGGGAGCTGTTTTTT. Its translation is CATSREVVLMNTGELFF.

The V gene is TRBV5-1, the J gene TRBJ2-5, with 9 nucleotides matching TRBD1. The CDR3 extends over 15 amino acids. With 4 bases clipped from V and 5 bases from J, the junction kept 9 bases outside the gene matches. The V gene's germline CDR1 is SGHRS and CDR2 YFSETQ. CDR3 residues: CASSVGTGHVETQYF. The DNA for the CDR3 is TGCGCCAGCAGCGTCGGGACAGGGCATGTGGAGACCCAGTACTTC. The full variable domain, with the rest looked up from reference TRBV5-1 and TRBJ2-5, is KAGVTQTPRYLIKTRGQQVTLSCSPISGHRSVSWYQQTPGQGLQFLFEYFSETQRNKGNFPGRFSGRQFSNSRSEMNVSTLELGDSALYLCASSVGTGHVETQYFGPGTRLLVL.

This chain connects TRBV19 to TRBJ1-2, with 7 bases fitting TRBD1. J lost 8 bases, V lost 5 bases, and 11 bases had no gene match. The CDR3 consists of 14 residues. The germline V gene has CDR1 LNHDA and CDR2 SQIVND (reference sequence). The CDR3 DNA sequence: TGTGCCAGTAGTCTCGAAACGGGACAGAGCGGCTACACCTTC. It codes for CASSLETGQSGYTF.

The rearrangement links TRBV6-5 to TRBJ2-2; 9 bases map to TRBD1. V dropped 4 bases and J dropped 4; count of bases not matched to a gene: 4. This CDR3 is 15 amino acids long. Germline values: CDR1 MNHEY, CDR2 SVGAGI. For the CDR3, the DNA is TGTGCCAGCAGTTTCGACAGGGGGTCCACCGGGGAGCTGTTTTTT. It encodes CASSFDRGSTGELFF.